This entry lists 25 T cell receptor beta chains sequenced from one sample in a study of naive and memory T cell subsets. Both TRBC1 and TRBC2 were covered by a beta constant-region primer of two equimolar oligonucleotides. TCRdb reprocessed the UMI-ligation and nested PCR reads with MiXCR, giving one entry per CDR3 protein. This sample has around 160,000 distinct CDR3 sequences, with about a sixth found just once. Material for sequencing was naive CD4+ T cells from blood. The receptors come from a human donor in good health.

The chain has TRBV4-3 and TRBJ2-1; the D gene is possibly TRBD2 (7 bases). The V and J ends lost 1 base and 12 bases respectively, with 16 bases between them. From germline, CDR1 is LGHNA and CDR2 YSLEER. The length of the CDR3 is 14 residues. The CDR3 sequence: CASSQVEGGSGQFF. In DNA form, the CDR3 reads TGCGCCAGCAGCCAAGTTGAGGGGGGGAGTGGGCAGTTCTTC.

This chain joins TRBV27 and TRBJ1-2; 9 bases are shared with TRBD1. Looked up from germline, CDR1 is MNHEY and CDR2 is SMNVEV (reference sequence). Trimming at V came to 6 bases and at J to 5 bases, leaving 7 bases not matched to a gene. The CDR3 consists of 14 residues. CDR3 protein: CASREGQGPYGYTF. The DNA of the CDR3 is TGTGCCAGCAGAGAGGGACAGGGACCGTATGGCTACACCTTC.

This clonotype was recorded a few times. This chain joins TRBV11-2 and TRBJ2-5; D unresolved. The CDR3 contains 14 residues. Germline lookup yields CDR1 SGHAT and CDR2 FQNNGV. Trimming stripped 3 bases from V and 4 bases from J, with 12 bases between. The CDR3 here is CASSFKDRRETQYF. CDR3 coding DNA: TGTGCCAGCAGCTTTAAGGATCGACGAGAGACCCAGTACTTC.

A few counts support this clonotype. V gene TRBV12-3 or TRBV12-4 combines with J gene TRBJ2-1, with 8 bases fitting TRBD1. This CDR3 is built from 14 residues. J was trimmed by 5 bases and V by 6 bases; bases with no gene match: 6. DNA of the CDR3: TGTGCCAGCAGCCGGACAGGGACGAACAATGAGCAGTTCTTC. Translated, it gives CASSRTGTNNEQFF.

This clonotype was detected a few times. The CDR3 spells CASSLAGGYEQFF. Here the CDR3 DNA reads TGTGCCAGTAGTCTAGCGGGAGGCTATGAGCAGTTCTTC. The chain links TRBV19 to TRBJ2-1, with 11 bases matching TRBD2. From germline, CDR1 is LNHDA and CDR2 SQIVND (reference sequence). V lost 5 bases and J lost 8; bases outside the gene matches: 2. The length of the CDR3 is 13 residues.

The gene calls are TRBV5-1 and TRBJ1-1; D unclear. CDR3 length: 15 residues. Germline V gives CDR1 SGHRS, CDR2 YFSETQ. Trimming took 1 base from V and 1 from J, leaving 11 bases between them. The CDR3 reads CASSLFGDENTEAFF. The CDR3 DNA reads TGCGCCAGCAGCTTGTTCGGAGACGAGAACACTGAAGCTTTCTTT.

The rearrangement uses TRBV24-1 and TRBJ2-1; 10 nucleotides align to TRBD2. The V gene's germline CDR1 is KGHDR and CDR2 SFDVKD. Unmatched junction bases numbered 9, after V lost 7 bases and J lost 4 bases. The CDR3 runs to 16 residues. DNA for the CDR3: TGTGCCACCAGCGGTCATATAGCGGGGGGATACAATGAGCAGTTCTTC. Its translation is CATSGHIAGGYNEQFF.

This clonotype was observed a handful of times. This rearrangement joins TRBV6-1 to TRBJ2-7; TRBD1 matches 10 bases. CDR3 length: 15 residues. The germline V gene encodes CDR1 MNHNS and CDR2 SASEGT. J was trimmed by 5 bases and V by 2 bases; bases with no gene match: 6. CDR3 in amino acids: CASSEPGTGAHEQYF. In DNA, the CDR3 is TGTGCCAGCAGTGAACCGGGGACAGGGGCGCACGAGCAGTACTTC.

This clonotype was seen a few times. This sequence joins TRBV14 and TRBJ2-2; weak D call: TRBD2 (6 bases). CDR3 length: 16 amino acids. The germline V and J ends were trimmed by 3 bases and 1 base, with 12 bases remaining between them. Germline CDR1 reads SGHDN; CDR2 reads FVKESK. Written as DNA, the CDR3 is TGTGCCAGCAGCCACCAGCGGGCATGGAACACCGGGGAGCTGTTTTTT. Protein: CASSHQRAWNTGELFF.

This rearrangement joins TRBV7-2 to TRBJ1-2; 8 bases align to TRBD1. The V segment lost 2 bases and the J segment 4 bases; nucleotides outside the gene matches: 6. Germline V CDR1 and CDR2: SGHTA, FQGNSA. This CDR3 has 15 amino acids. This CDR3 is CASSLIGQGTYGYTF. The CDR3 DNA reads TGTGCCAGCAGCTTAATTGGACAGGGTACCTATGGCTACACCTTC.

The chain employs TRBV3-1 and TRBJ1-1; D is undetermined. V was trimmed by 1 base and J by 4 bases, leaving 13 bases between them. CDR1 and CDR2 (germline): LGHDT, YNNKEL (reference sequence). This CDR3 comprises 15 residues. The chain's CDR3 is CASSQAIGSGTEAFF. The CDR3 DNA sequence: TGTGCCAGCAGCCAAGCGATAGGGAGTGGCACTGAAGCTTTCTTT.

The table lists this clonotype with a few counts. The chain has TRBV7-2 and TRBJ2-1; 16 bases fit TRBD2. The CDR3 covers 19 residues. Germline CDR1 reads SGHTA; CDR2 reads FQGNSA. J was trimmed by 3 bases and V by 5 bases; bases with no gene match: 10. The CDR3 spells CASSPLRGLAGGVYNEQFF. The CDR3 DNA reads TGTGCCAGCAGCCCTCTTAGGGGACTAGCGGGAGGGGTCTACAATGAGCAGTTCTTC. The full variable domain, in which reference TRBV7-2 and TRBJ2-1 provide the parts outside the CDR3, is GAGVSQSPSNKVTEKGKDVELRCDPISGHTALYWYRQSLGQGLEFLIYFQGNSAPDKSGLPSDRFSAERTGGSVSTLTIQRTQQEDSAVYLCASSPLRGLAGGVYNEQFFGPGTRLTVL.

This clonotype was detected only a few times. CDR3 in DNA: TGTGCCAGCAGTTTATCTGCAGGGCAAAACATTCAGTACTTC. Its translation is CASSLSAGQNIQYF. This sequence joins TRBV27 and TRBJ2-4, with TRBD1 as a possible D gene (5 bases). The CDR3 consists of 14 residues. V shed 0 bases and J shed 5 bases, with 8 bases lying between them. CDR1 and CDR2 from the germline V gene are MNHEY and SMNVEV (reference sequence).

CDR3 in DNA: TGTGCCAGCAGAACGAGACTTTTTGCAACTAATGAAAAACTGTTTTTT. Translated, it gives CASRTRLFATNEKLFF. J is TRBJ1-4 and V is TRBV6-5; D is ambiguous. CDR1 MNHEY and CDR2 SVGAGI come from the germline V gene. This CDR3 comprises 16 residues. The ends were cut back, 6 bases at V and 0 bases at J, with 14 bases in the middle.

This clonotype was counted only a few times. The chain has TRBV12-3 or TRBV12-4 and TRBJ2-2, with a possible D match to TRBD1 (5 bases). Trimming took off 5 bases at V and 4 bases at J, with 11 bases between the two ends. The CDR3 sequence is 14 residues long. The CDR3 protein is CASSNQGSTGELFF. The CDR3 bases are TGTGCCAGCAGTAACCAGGGTTCCACCGGGGAGCTGTTTTTT.

The chain links TRBV29-1 to TRBJ2-7; perhaps TRBD2 as D (7 bases). This CDR3 has 14 residues. CDR1 is SQVTM and CDR2 is ANQGSEA in the germline V gene. Deletions cut 7 bases from V and 2 bases from J, with 18 bases between. CDR3 nucleotide sequence: TGCAGCGCCAGGGGAGGGCTTACTCCCTACGAGCAGTACTTC. Translated: CSARGGLTPYEQYF.

This clonotype was detected a few times. The rearrangement uses TRBV7-2 and TRBJ2-1; D gene ambiguous. The germline V gene encodes CDR1 SGHTA and CDR2 FQGNSA. V shed 4 bases and J shed 5 bases, with 9 bases lying between them. The CDR3 has 13 residues. The CDR3 here is CASSSYQNNEQFF. CDR3 coding DNA: TGTGCCAGCAGCTCCTACCAAAACAATGAGCAGTTCTTC.

This clonotype occurred many times. V is TRBV29-1 and J is TRBJ2-1; 7 nucleotides line up with TRBD2. Looked up from germline, CDR1 is SQVTM and CDR2 is ANQGSEA. The CDR3 length is 17 residues. After removal of 7 bases from V and 5 bases from J, the junction contained 20 bases not matched to a gene. CDR3 in DNA: TGCAGCGCCCTCCGGACCTTCCTAGCGGAACGAGACAATGAGCAGTTCTTC. Protein sequence: CSALRTFLAERDNEQFF.

This clonotype occurred once. This CDR3 reads CASSRRLAEEFF. CDR3 nucleotide sequence: TGTGCCAGCAGTCGAAGACTAGCGGAGGAGTTCTTC. The chain joins TRBV5-4 to TRBJ2-1; 9 nucleotides line up with TRBD2. This CDR3 has 12 residues. V was pared by 5 bases and J by 14 bases, with 8 bases of the junction left unmatched. CDR1 and CDR2 (germline): SGHNT, YYREEE (reference sequence).

In this sample, this clonotype turned up a few times. The CDR3 DNA follows: TGTGCCAGCTCACCACCTGGGGCGGCGGGGACAGATACGCAGTATTTT. This sequence encodes CASSPPGAAGTDTQYF. The genes are TRBV18 and TRBJ2-3; D possibly corresponds to TRBD2 (6 bases). The V gene's germline CDR1 is KGHSH and CDR2 LQKENI. Trimming pared 0 bases from V and 3 bases from J, leaving 13 bases between. The CDR3 length is 16 residues.

This clonotype was recorded a few times. This chain links TRBV18 with TRBJ2-1; D not certain. This CDR3 contains 12 residues. Germline-derived CDR1 and CDR2 are KGHSH and LQKENI. V lost 4 bases and J lost 6, with 7 bases in between. Written as DNA, the CDR3 is TGTGCCAGCTCACTCACACCCAATGAGCAGTTCTTC. Encoded protein: CASSLTPNEQFF.

This clonotype was seen a handful of times. This chain connects TRBV20-1 to TRBJ2-3; 14 positions agree with TRBD2. V shed 0 bases, J shed 1 base, and the junction held 9 bases outside the gene matches. The CDR3 contains 19 residues. Germline V CDR1 and CDR2: DFQATT, SNEGSKA (reference sequence). The CDR3 DNA is TGCAGTGCTAGAGATATAGGACTAGCGGGAGGTTTTGGCACAGATACGCAGTATTTT. Translation gives CSARDIGLAGGFGTDTQYF.

In its sample, this clonotype was seen a few times. The DNA for the CDR3 is TGTGCCAGTATCCTCGACAGCTATAGCAATCAGCCCCAGCATTTT. Translated, it gives CASILDSYSNQPQHF. The rearrangement uses TRBV19 and TRBJ1-5; D is perhaps TRBD1 (5 bases). Germline V gene lookup returns CDR1 LNHDA and CDR2 SQIVND (reference sequence). This CDR3 contains 15 residues. With 7 bases removed from V and 0 bases from J, the gap between germline ends came to 13 bases.

This clonotype has a handful of counts. The rearrangement links TRBV7-9 to TRBJ2-2, with D tentatively TRBD2 (6 bases). CDR1 and CDR2 from the germline V gene are SEHNR and FQNEAQ (reference sequence). Trimming left V 8 bases short and J 4 bases short, with 8 bases between. CDR3 length equals 12 residues. CDR3 sequence: CASHSGTGELFF. As DNA, the CDR3 is TGTGCCAGCCATAGCGGCACCGGGGAGCTGTTTTTT.

The chain has TRBV6-6 and TRBJ2-1, with 9 nucleotides matching TRBD2. The V gene's germline CDR1 is MNHNY and CDR2 SVGAGI (reference sequence). This CDR3 is 13 amino acids long. The junction had 5 bases not matched to a gene; V was cut back by 7 bases and J by 7 bases. CDR3 protein: CASNLAGLNEQFF. CDR3 nucleotide sequence: TGTGCCAGCAACCTAGCGGGGCTTAATGAGCAGTTCTTC.